This T cell receptor (beta chain) was sequenced during a study of blood T cell repertoires in COVID-19. Germline V gene data show CDR1 as MNHEY and CDR2 as SVGAGI. With 6 bases removed from V and 6 bases from J, the gap between germline ends came to 12 bases. The CDR3 is 13 residues long. Repertoires were generated with immunoSEQ multiplex PCR, while TCRdb's copy carries only in-frame clones and drops some. Of roughly 100,000 clones in the sample, approximately 92% were seen once. V is TRBV6-5 and J is TRBJ1-5; D is uncertain. This receptor was taken from a woman aged 45-65 years with COVID-19, enrolled during active disease. The source material was peripheral blood. Written as DNA, the CDR3 is TGTGCCAGCAGGCGTCAGGTGGGTCAGCCCCAGCATTTT. The encoded protein is CASRRQVGQPQHF.